Below are 8 T cell receptor beta chains sequenced from a single sample in a study of cytomegalovirus exposure and HLA in healthy donors. The PCR employed 60 Vbeta primers together with 13 Jbeta primers. Measured with immunoSEQ multiplex PCR; TCRdb has only the in-frame clones, and not every one. The sample has fewer than 150,000 clones; around 81% are singletons. Sequenced material: PBMCs. All receptors come from a man in his forties in good health and CMV-seropositive.

This clone was recorded a few times. V gene TRBV13 combines with J gene TRBJ2-3, with 13 nucleotides matching TRBD2. The CDR3 is 17 residues long. Germline trimming cut 4 bases from V and 2 bases from J; bases unmatched to any gene: 6. The germline gives CDR1 PRHDT, CDR2 FYEKMQ (reference sequence). The CDR3 is CASSSRGLAGPTDTQYF. CDR3 nucleotides: TGTGCCAGCAGCTCCCGGGGACTAGCGGGGCCCACAGATACGCAGTATTTT.

This clone showed up just once. The rearrangement joins TRBV6-1 to TRBJ2-1, with TRBD2 matching over 13 bases. V lost 5 bases and J lost 7; bases outside the gene matches: 5. CDR3 length: 15 residues. Germline CDR1 MNHNS, CDR2 SASEGT. CDR3 in amino acids: CASSPGTSGMNEQFF. CDR3 coding DNA: TGTGCCAGCAGTCCCGGGACTAGCGGGATGAATGAGCAGTTCTTC.

The chain combines TRBV4-3 with TRBJ1-2; 7 bases map to TRBD1. Germline CDR1 reads LGHNA; CDR2 reads YSLEER. With V trimmed by 4 bases and J by 0 bases, 5 bases remained unmatched. This CDR3 contains 15 residues. CDR3 sequence (DNA): TGCGCCAGCAGCCTTGACAGGGCCGCTAACTATGGCTACACCTTC. As protein: CASSLDRAANYGYTF.

This chain links TRBV19 with TRBJ1-5; tentatively, D is TRBD1 (5 bases). Germline V gene sequence: CDR1 LNHDA, CDR2 SQIVND (reference sequence). The CDR3 covers 16 residues. Deletions cut 6 bases from V and 6 bases from J, with 21 bases between. The CDR3, as DNA: TGTGCCAGTAGCTCCTTGAGACAGACGACCTTTCAGCCCCAGCATTTT. Translating it yields CASSSLRQTTFQPQHF.

The chain combines TRBV5-8 with TRBJ2-6; D gene uncertain. The CDR3 runs to 15 residues. The germline CDR1 and CDR2 sequences are SGHTS and YDEGEE. Trimming removed 8 bases from V and 0 bases from J, with 12 bases in between. CDR3 sequence: CASNLGSSGANVLTF. The CDR3 nucleotides are TGTGCCAGTAACCTGGGCTCCTCTGGGGCCAACGTCCTGACTTTC.

V gene TRBV6-6 combines with J gene TRBJ1-5; D remains ambiguous. The CDR3 covers 15 residues. The V gene's germline CDR1 is MNHNY and CDR2 SVGAGI (reference sequence). The ends were cut back, 0 bases at V and 0 bases at J, with 6 bases in the middle. CDR3 bases: TGTGCCAGCAGTTACTCCGGGGATAGCAATCAGCCCCAGCATTTT. Amino acids: CASSYSGDSNQPQHF.

This clone was detected only once. This chain uses TRBV9 with TRBJ2-1; 8 bases map to TRBD2. Trimming took 2 bases from V and 5 from J; bases not matched to a gene: 9. Germline assignment: CDR1 SGDLS and CDR2 YYNGEE. This CDR3 has 16 amino acids. The CDR3 region has the DNA TGTGCCAGCAGCGTGGAACAACCGGGACTAGACAATGAGCAGTTCTTC. It yields the protein CASSVEQPGLDNEQFF.

This clone was counted once. The rearrangement joins TRBV19 to TRBJ1-1; 8 nucleotides align to TRBD1. The germline CDR1 and CDR2 sequences are LNHDA and SQIVND (reference sequence). V lost 4 bases, J lost 0 bases, and 10 bases stayed unmatched. CDR3 length: 17 residues. The CDR3 DNA is TGTGCCAGTAGTAGTTGGCGACAGGGGACAATGAACACTGAAGCTTTCTTT. This gives the protein CASSSWRQGTMNTEAFF.